What follows describes a single T cell receptor (beta chain). This clone's antigen is unknown. Per-nucleotide qualities are absent, and no much larger clonotype sits a single base away. Sequences KGHSH (CDR1) and LQKENI (CDR2) are obtained from the germline V gene. V is reduced by 2 bases and J by 0 bases, leaving a spacing of 5 bases between them. The cysteine opens and the phenylalanine closes a CDR3 of 13 amino acids. Only the CDR3 DNA is retained, 39 bases long and in frame from the first base. Using the deep immunoSEQ assay, TCR CDR3 regions were amplified from genomic DNA by multiplex PCR. Extracted genomic DNA from each cell subset was distributed evenly across all wells of several immunoSEQ 96-well plates, and each plate was treated as a replicate. Each replicate PCR for sorted subsets received roughly 0.2 ug genomic DNA, equal to 28,000 or so T cell genomes. Purified libraries were quantified with a Qubit 3.0 fluorometer, sized on a Bioanalyzer 2100, and re-quantified with the KAPA Library Quantification kit. A separate single-read 150-cycle Illumina NextSeq 550 flow cell was used to sequence each immunoSEQ 96-well plate. Turning to the authors' computational methods: The immunoSEQ output contained only junctional sequences without quality scores, so filtering could not match that applied to full-length reads. To assign V/J genes and CDR3, sequences were annotated using PyIR, a Python wrapper for IgBLAST v1.9, with IMGT germline references. Reads were removed for weak V/J assignments (E-value above 1e-6), missing CDR3, stop codons, out-of-frame junctions, or ambiguous translated residues. V3J clonotypes were defined as sequences sharing the same inferred V gene, J gene, and CDR3 amino acid sequence. To compute the percentage overlap between repertoires, the number of shared unique clonotypes was divided by the size of the smaller repertoire. Three approaches were used to assess repertoire richness: RTK rarefaction, the Chao1 estimator, and Recon v2.1 estimates of unobserved clonotypes. For all TCRbeta clonotypes obtained by the gDNA method from a few donors, generation probabilities were computed with OLGA. TCRdb took this table from immuneACCESS and kept in-frame rearrangements with V and J called. Such tables lack part of the clones; where checked against another copy, unresolved V genes explain under half of the gap, and the rest is unexplained. That table is the source of V, J and clone size, and D and trimming were worked out from the DNA. A total of 400,000 to 600,000 clones appear in this sample, roughly 95% of them only once. The top ten constitute about 0.06% of the sample.

This record comes from a study of shared clonotypes between healthy human individuals (dated by TCRdb to about 2020). Notes on the research overall: Three men and two women, aged 18 to 49 years, made up the cohort. Libraries were prepared and TCR repertoires were sequenced by different laboratories using diverse techniques, in order to increase sequencing depth and limit assay-specific biases. For each donor, CD4 naive and CD4 memory were each given three plates, CD8 naive was given two plates, and CD8 memory was given one plate. Per donor, leukapheresis produced somewhere between about 0.8 and 9 billion PBMCs. The study deeply sequenced blood TCR repertoires of five healthy adults to estimate repertoire size and the extent of clonotype sharing between individuals.

Overall study results and their limits: Naive subsets generally had larger estimated clonotype richness than memory subsets. Because the study included only a small number of donors, the genetic and exposure-history diversity represented was limited. Sampling was restricted to blood, and TCR repertoires in tissue are likely to differ from TCR repertoires in blood. Clonotypes shared by all four sorted-subset donors showed higher generation probabilities than non-shared clonotypes. Across several donors, about 5.2% of naive CD4, roughly 3.4% of naive CD8, approximately 2.5% of memory CD4, and about 0.44% of memory CD8 clonotypes were shared. Based on pairwise subsampling, the degree of clonotype sharing among donors was expected to be affected by sequencing depth. Rarefaction of sorted-subset datasets indicated incomplete sequencing despite the large sequencing depth.

The donors were healthy, HIV-negative adults with no recently reported acute infections or vaccinations. Only Caucasian adults living in Nashville, Tennessee, USA were represented among the donors. CD4+ T cells were enriched by magnetic negative selection, after which naive cells were positively selected on CD45RA and the negative fraction was taken as the memory subset. After blood collection by leukapheresis, PBMCs were isolated using Ficoll-Histopaque density gradient centrifugation and then cryopreserved in the vapor phase of liquid nitrogen. Analytical flow cytometry was used to check the purity and quantity of every magnetically sorted T cell population. From each sorted fraction, genomic DNA was isolated and quantified by UV absorbance on a Nanodrop 2000c.

This clonotype was sampled from a woman aged 25 to 39 in good health. The sample was naive CD4+ T cells sorted from blood. The cell subset or site label here, explained by the study, means: CD45RA+ positively selected. The chain couples TRBV18 to TRBJ2-7, with the D segment identity uncertain. Here is the DNA: TGTGCCAGCTCACCAGATCTCTCCTACGAGCAGTACTTC. Translated, it reads CASSPDLSYEQYF.